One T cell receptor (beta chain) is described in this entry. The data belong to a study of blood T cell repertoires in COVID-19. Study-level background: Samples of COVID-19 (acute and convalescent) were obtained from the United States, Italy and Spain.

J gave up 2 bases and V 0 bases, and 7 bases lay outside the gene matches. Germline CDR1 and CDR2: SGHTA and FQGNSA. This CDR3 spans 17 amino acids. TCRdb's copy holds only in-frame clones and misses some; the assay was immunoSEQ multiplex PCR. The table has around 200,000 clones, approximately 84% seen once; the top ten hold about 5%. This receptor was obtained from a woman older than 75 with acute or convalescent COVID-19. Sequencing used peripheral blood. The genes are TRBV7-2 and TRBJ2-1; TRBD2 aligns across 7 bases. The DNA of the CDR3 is TGTGCCAGCAGCTTAGCCCCCGGGACTACTGCCTACAATGAGCAGTTCTTC. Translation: CASSLAPGTTAYNEQFF.